The sequence of this T cell receptor beta chain was determined in a study of blood T cell repertoires in COVID-19. Some clones are missing from TCRdb's copy, which holds only in-frame ones; the method was immunoSEQ multiplex PCR. The table lists a few hundred thousand clones, 87% of them singletons. Germline loops: CDR1 SGDLS, CDR2 YYNGEE. The CDR3 extends over 15 amino acids. Trimming left V 0 bases short and J 2 bases short, with 12 bases between. Specimen: PBMCs or T cells enriched from blood (not recorded which). The J gene is TRBJ2-7, the V gene TRBV9; tentatively, D is TRBD2 (5 bases). The receptor was derived from a young woman who had recovered from COVID-19. CDR3 loop: CASSVGGAAAYEQYF. The CDR3 coding sequence is TGTGCCAGCAGCGTAGGGGGAGCAGCCGCCTACGAGCAGTACTTC.